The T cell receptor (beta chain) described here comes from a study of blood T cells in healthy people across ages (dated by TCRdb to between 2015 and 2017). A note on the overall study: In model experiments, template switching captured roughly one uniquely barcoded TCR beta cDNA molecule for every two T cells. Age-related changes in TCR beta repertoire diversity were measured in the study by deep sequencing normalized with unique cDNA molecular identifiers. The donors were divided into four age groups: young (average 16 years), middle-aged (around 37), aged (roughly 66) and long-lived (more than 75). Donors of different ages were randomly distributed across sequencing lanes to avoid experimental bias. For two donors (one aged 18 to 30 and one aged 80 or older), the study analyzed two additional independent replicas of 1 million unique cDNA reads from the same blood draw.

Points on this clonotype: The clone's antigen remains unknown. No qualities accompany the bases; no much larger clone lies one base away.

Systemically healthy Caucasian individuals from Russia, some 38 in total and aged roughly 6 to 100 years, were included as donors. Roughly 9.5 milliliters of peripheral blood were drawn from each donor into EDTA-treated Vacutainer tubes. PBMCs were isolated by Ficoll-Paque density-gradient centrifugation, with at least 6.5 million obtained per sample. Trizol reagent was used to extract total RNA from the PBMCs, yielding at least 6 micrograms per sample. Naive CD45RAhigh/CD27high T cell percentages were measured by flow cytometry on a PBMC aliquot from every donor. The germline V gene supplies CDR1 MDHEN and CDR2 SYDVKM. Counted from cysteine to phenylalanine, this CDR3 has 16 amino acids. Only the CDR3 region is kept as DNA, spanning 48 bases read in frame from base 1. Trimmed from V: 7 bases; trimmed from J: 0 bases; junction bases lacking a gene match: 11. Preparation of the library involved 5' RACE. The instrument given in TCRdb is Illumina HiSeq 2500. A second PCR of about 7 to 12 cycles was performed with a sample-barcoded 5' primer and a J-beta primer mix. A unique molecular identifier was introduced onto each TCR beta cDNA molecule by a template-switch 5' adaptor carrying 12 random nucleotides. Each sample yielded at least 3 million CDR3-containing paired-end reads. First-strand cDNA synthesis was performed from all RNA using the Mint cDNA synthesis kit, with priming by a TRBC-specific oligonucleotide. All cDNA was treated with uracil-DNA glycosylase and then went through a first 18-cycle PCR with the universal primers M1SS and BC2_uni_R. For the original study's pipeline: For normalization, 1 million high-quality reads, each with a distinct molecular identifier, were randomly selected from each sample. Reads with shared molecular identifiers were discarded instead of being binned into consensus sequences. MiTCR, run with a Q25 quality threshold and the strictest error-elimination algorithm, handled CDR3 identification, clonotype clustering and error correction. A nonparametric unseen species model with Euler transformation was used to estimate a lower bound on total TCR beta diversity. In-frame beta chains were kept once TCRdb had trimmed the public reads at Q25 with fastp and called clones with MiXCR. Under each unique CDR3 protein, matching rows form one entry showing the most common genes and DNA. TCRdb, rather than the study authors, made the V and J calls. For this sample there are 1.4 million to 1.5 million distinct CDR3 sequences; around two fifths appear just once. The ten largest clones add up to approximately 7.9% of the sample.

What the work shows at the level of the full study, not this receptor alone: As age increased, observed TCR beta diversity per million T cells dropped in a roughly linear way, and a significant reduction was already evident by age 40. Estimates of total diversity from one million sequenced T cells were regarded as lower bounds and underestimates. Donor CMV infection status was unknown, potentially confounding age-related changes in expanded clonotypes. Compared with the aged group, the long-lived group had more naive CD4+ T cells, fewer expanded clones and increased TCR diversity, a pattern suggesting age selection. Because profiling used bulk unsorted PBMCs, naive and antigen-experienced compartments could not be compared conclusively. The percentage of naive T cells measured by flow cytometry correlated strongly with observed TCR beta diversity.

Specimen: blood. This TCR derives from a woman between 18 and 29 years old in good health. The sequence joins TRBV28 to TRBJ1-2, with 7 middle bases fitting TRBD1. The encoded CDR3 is CASIRGGTVSNYGYTF. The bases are TGTGCCAGCATCCGGGGAGGGACAGTGTCTAACTATGGCTACACCTTC.